A single sample is the source of the 7 T cell receptor beta chains below, sequenced in a study of read filtering for tumor transcriptome and immune sequencing. Molecular barcoded adaptors covering alpha/delta and beta/gamma chains were used on 400 to 450 ng RNA. TCRdb processed the reads anew with MiXCR; each CDR3 protein has one entry. The data show tens of thousands of distinct CDR3 sequences, around 20% seen once. Material for sequencing was a population of CD138-negative cells sorted from bone marrow. The source of these receptors is a donor over 35 with multiple myeloma.

This clonotype was recorded at least ten times. The chain uses TRBV7-8 and TRBJ2-1, with 16 positions matching TRBD2. Germline V gene data show CDR1 as SGHVS and CDR2 as FQNEAQ. Trimming at V came to 5 bases and at J to 4 bases, leaving 5 bases not matched to a gene. This CDR3 has 17 amino acids. The CDR3 DNA is TGTGCCAGCAGCCCGGGACTAGCGGGAGGGCAGTACAATGAGCAGTTCTTC. Encoded protein: CASSPGLAGGQYNEQFF.

This clonotype is judged medium-sized. This chain uses TRBV28 with TRBJ2-1; D is possibly TRBD2 (7 bases). The length of the CDR3 is 13 residues. Trimming removed 3 bases from V and 9 bases from J, with 12 bases in between. Germline CDR1 reads MDHEN; CDR2 reads SYDVKM. The DNA of the CDR3 is TGTGCCAGCAGTTTGCAGGGAGGGGGTGAGCAGTTCTTC. This sequence encodes CASSLQGGGEQFF.

This clonotype was recorded once. Only one base separates this from a far larger clonotype, so it likely reflects a read error. The chain uses TRBV5-2 and TRBJ2-3; TRBD1, the D gene given by the table, was not confirmed from the DNA. TRBV5-2 is termed a pseudogene. This CDR3 is 14 amino acids long. CDR3 residues: CASNSGQSTDTQYF. DNA for the CDR3: TGTGCCAGCAACTCCGGACAGAGCACAGATACGCAGTATTTT.

This clonotype occurred many times. V usage is TRBV3-1 and J usage is TRBJ1-1; D gene uncertain. Germline V gene lookup returns CDR1 LGHDT and CDR2 YNNKEL (reference sequence). V was pared by 4 bases and J by 3 bases, with 12 bases between. The CDR3 sequence is 14 residues long. The CDR3 DNA is TGTGCCAGCAGCCCGCTCGGAACATACACTGAAGCTTTCTTT. The encoded protein is CASSPLGTYTEAFF. Full variable domain (remainder filled in from reference TRBV3-1 and TRBJ1-1): DTAVSQTPKYLVTQMGNDKSIKCEQNLGHDTMYWYKQDSKKFLKIMFSYNNKELIINETVPNRFSPKSPDKAHLNLHINSLELGDSAVYFCASSPLGTYTEAFFGQGTRLTVV.

A word on this clonotype: This clone may be a read error of a much larger clone one base away. This sequence joins TRBV11-2 and TRBJ2-7; D remains ambiguous. Trimming removed 1 base from V and 5 bases from J, with 15 bases in between. The V gene's germline CDR1 is SGHAT and CDR2 FQNNGV. This CDR3 spans 15 amino acids. As DNA, the CDR3 is TGTGCCAGCAGCTTAGTGTGGCAGAAAGCCCACGAGCAGTACTTC. The encoded protein is CASSLVWQKAHEQYF.

Details on this clonotype: This may be a read error, as it is one base from a much larger clone. In DNA form, the CDR3 reads TGTGCCATCAGATGGGACAGGCGTAACTATGGCTACACCTTC. Its protein is CAIRWDRRNYGYTF. This chain links TRBV10-3 with TRBJ1-2; the match to TRBD1 covers 8 bases. Germline lookup yields CDR1 ENHRY and CDR2 SYGVKD. CDR3 length equals 14 residues. The trim removed 6 bases at V and 1 base at J, leaving 4 bases unmatched.

This clonotype turned up a few times. V gene TRBV19 combines with J gene TRBJ2-1, with D maybe TRBD2 (6 bases). V was shortened by 1 base and J by 0 bases, with 13 bases between the two germline ends. Germline V gene sequence: CDR1 LNHDA, CDR2 SQIVND (reference sequence). The CDR3 is 17 amino acids. This CDR3 is CASSIASRGISYNEQFF. CDR3 nucleotide sequence: TGTGCCAGTAGTATAGCTTCCCGCGGGATCTCCTACAATGAGCAGTTCTTC.